These 20 T cell receptor beta chains originate from one sample sequenced in a study of T cell responses to AZD1222 COVID-19 vaccine. Libraries were prepared by immunoSEQ multiplex PCR; TCRdb keeps only in-frame clonotypes and omits some of them. The data contain about 170,000 clones, 85% to 95% of them seen just once; the ten biggest clones take up approximately 4%. Source: peripheral blood, taken on day 0 of AZD1222 vaccination. These receptors were collected from an adult in good health.

CDR3 amino acids: CSVLLVSFYGYTF. For the CDR3, the DNA is TGCAGCGTCCTATTGGTCAGTTTCTATGGCTACACCTTC. V is TRBV29-1 and J is TRBJ1-2, with D hard to call. The CDR3 spans 13 residues. CDR1 and CDR2 from the germline V gene are SQVTM and ANQGSEA. Trimming pared 6 bases from V and 4 bases from J, leaving 15 bases between. Full variable domain (missing parts from reference TRBV29-1 and TRBJ1-2): SAVISQKPSRDICQRGTSLTIQCQVDSQVTMMFWYRQQPGQSLTLIATANQGSEATYESGFVIDKFPISRPNLTFSTLTVSNMSPEDSSIYLCSVLLVSFYGYTFGSGTRLTVV.

CDR3 coding DNA: TGCAGCGTTGTTGATGACGCAACTAATGAAAAACTGTTTTTT. It is translated as CSVVDDATNEKLFF. The V and J genes are TRBV29-1 and TRBJ1-4, with D uncertain. Germline loops: CDR1 SQVTM, CDR2 ANQGSEA. The CDR3 covers 14 residues. With 4 bases removed from V and 0 bases from J, the gap between germline ends came to 9 bases.

This chain uses TRBV6-5 with TRBJ2-7; D possibly corresponds to TRBD1 (5 bases). The CDR3 runs to 14 residues. Between the trimmed V and J ends, which lost 7 bases and 2 bases, there was a span of 15 bases. In germline, CDR1 is MNHEY, CDR2 SVGAGI. Written as DNA, the CDR3 is TGTGCCAGCAAGAGGACACTTTCTGCCTACGAGCAGTACTTC. This encodes CASKRTLSAYEQYF.

This clone was detected a few times. J is TRBJ1-3 and V is TRBV4-1; D remains ambiguous. Germline V gene data show CDR1 as MGHRA and CDR2 as YSYEKL. CDR3 size: 14 residues. The germline V and J ends were trimmed by 6 bases and 0 bases, with 9 bases remaining between them. For the CDR3, the DNA is TGCGCCAGCAGGGCGGTTGACTCTGGAAACACCATATATTTT. It is translated as CASRAVDSGNTIYF.

V usage is TRBV6-5 and J usage is TRBJ2-7; no clear D gene. CDR3 size: 16 residues. Germline values: CDR1 MNHEY, CDR2 SVGAGI. The V gene lost 0 bases and the J gene lost 1 base, with 13 bases spanning the gap. CDR3 sequence (DNA): TGTGCCAGCAGTTACTCCAAACTGCCCCTATCCTACGAGCAGTACTTC. Amino acids: CASSYSKLPLSYEQYF.

V is TRBV2 and J is TRBJ2-1; 9 positions agree with TRBD2. V lost 3 bases to trimming and J lost 6 bases; unmatched junction nucleotides: 6. Germline V gene sequence: CDR1 SNHLY, CDR2 FYNNEI. The CDR3 totals 15 residues. Here the CDR3 reads CASSDLGGRANEQFF. CDR3 bases: TGTGCCAGCAGTGACCTTGGCGGGAGGGCCAATGAGCAGTTCTTC.

The genes are TRBV25-1 and TRBJ2-6; no clear D gene. Trimming removed 3 bases from V and 4 bases from J, with 10 bases in between. The CDR3 is 15 amino acids. The germline gives CDR1 MGHDK, CDR2 SYGVNS. Here the CDR3 DNA reads TGTGCCAGCAGTGATCCCGGGTCCGGGGCCAACGTCCTGACTTTC. This codes for CASSDPGSGANVLTF.

CDR3 DNA: TGTGCCAGCTCACCATCGGGTGTCGGAAACACCATATATTTT. This codes for CASSPSGVGNTIYF. The chain has TRBV18 and TRBJ1-3; D remains ambiguous. Germline loops: CDR1 KGHSH, CDR2 LQKENI. The length of the CDR3 is 14 residues. V lost 2 bases, J lost 4 bases, and 9 bases lay in between.

The rearrangement joins TRBV7-9 to TRBJ2-2; the match to TRBD2 covers 9 bases. The trim removed 6 bases at V and 4 bases at J, leaving 12 bases unmatched. The CDR3 spans 17 residues. Germline CDR1 reads SEHNR; CDR2 reads FQNEAQ (reference sequence). The CDR3 DNA is TGTGCCAGCAGTCAGGCCCCCCTAGCGGGAATCACCGGGGAGCTGTTTTTT. It yields the protein CASSQAPLAGITGELFF.

The rearrangement uses TRBV6-5 and TRBJ1-3; D remains ambiguous. Trimming took 2 bases from V and 4 from J, leaving 6 bases between them. CDR3 length equals 13 residues. Germline CDR1 MNHEY, CDR2 SVGAGI. In DNA form, the CDR3 reads TGTGCCAGCAGTTACGCTGGAGGAAACACCATATATTTT. Translating it yields CASSYAGGNTIYF.

The V and J genes are TRBV7-8 and TRBJ1-5; no clear D. Germline values: CDR1 SGHVS, CDR2 FQNEAQ. Trimming left V 9 bases short and J 0 bases short, with 12 bases between. The CDR3 extends over 14 amino acids. The CDR3 spells CASPWGYSNQPQHF. The CDR3 nucleotides are TGTGCCAGTCCCTGGGGTTATAGCAATCAGCCCCAGCATTTT. The full variable domain, its missing parts supplied by reference TRBV7-8 and TRBJ1-5, is GAGVSQSPRYKVAKRGQDVALRCDPISGHVSLFWYQQALGQGPEFLTYFQNEAQLDKSGLPSDRFFAERPEGSVSTLKIQRTQQEDSAVYLCASPWGYSNQPQHFGDGTRLSIL.

The chain is built from TRBV29-1 and TRBJ2-1; 10 bases agree with TRBD2. The CDR3 is 17 residues long. With V trimmed by 5 bases and J by 7 bases, 17 bases remained unmatched. Per germline, CDR1 SQVTM and CDR2 ANQGSEA. CDR3 DNA sequence: TGCAGCGTTCGAGGACTAGCGGCGCCACCCTATGGGAATGAGCAGTTCTTC. Residues: CSVRGLAAPPYGNEQFF.

The chain joins TRBV6-5 to TRBJ2-7; D uncertain. The CDR3 is made up of 12 amino acids. V lost 6 bases and J 2 bases, leaving 8 bases between the germline ends. Germline CDR1 MNHEY, CDR2 SVGAGI. CDR3 region: CASRRTPYEQYF. CDR3 nucleotide sequence: TGTGCCAGCAGAAGGACGCCCTACGAGCAGTACTTC.

The chain has TRBV10-3 and TRBJ1-1; maybe TRBD1 (5 bases). The CDR3 covers 16 residues. Germline V lookup: CDR1 ENHRY, CDR2 SYGVKD. V was shortened by 0 bases and J by 1 base, with 12 bases between the two germline ends. The CDR3 DNA reads as TGTGCCATCAGTGAGTCGGCAGGGTACGGGAACACTGAAGCTTTCTTT. This translates into CAISESAGYGNTEAFF.

V gene TRBV2 combines with J gene TRBJ1-1, with D possibly TRBD1 on 6 matching bases. This CDR3 has 13 residues. Germline V gene sequence: CDR1 SNHLY, CDR2 FYNNEI. V lost 8 bases, J lost 4 bases, and 14 bases lay in between. CDR3 protein: CASPPGAITEAFF. The CDR3 region has the DNA TGTGCCAGCCCACCAGGGGCGATCACTGAAGCTTTCTTT.

The chain employs TRBV5-1 and TRBJ2-7, with 10 nucleotides matching TRBD2. The CDR3 totals 17 residues. In germline, CDR1 is SGHRS, CDR2 YFSETQ. V shed 0 bases and J 3 bases; nucleotides not matched to a gene: 9. CDR3 DNA: TGCGCCAGCAGCTTGGGTTCTGATGGACTAGCGGTCTACGAGCAGTACTTC. Translated: CASSLGSDGLAVYEQYF.

The rearrangement links TRBV6-5 to TRBJ2-7; the D call may be TRBD1 or TRBD2 (5 bases each). Trimming shortened V by 7 bases and J by 3 bases, and 19 bases separated the two germline ends. Germline V gives CDR1 MNHEY, CDR2 SVGAGI. The CDR3 length is 15 residues. The CDR3 loop reads CASNPLPGRIYEQYF. As DNA, the CDR3 is TGTGCCAGCAACCCGCTTCCGGGACGGATCTACGAGCAGTACTTC.

This clone was recorded a few times. The chain joins TRBV7-9 to TRBJ2-7; 9 bases line up with TRBD1. V lost 4 bases, J lost 3 bases, and 10 bases stayed unmatched. There are 16 residues in the CDR3. The germline CDR1 and CDR2 sequences are SEHNR and FQNEAQ (reference sequence). CDR3 residues: CASSSYGQGIYYEQYF. DNA of the CDR3: TGTGCCAGCAGCTCCTACGGACAGGGGATATACTACGAGCAGTACTTC.

This sequence joins TRBV5-1 and TRBJ2-7; D call uncertain. CDR3 length: 13 amino acids. The germline gives CDR1 SGHRS, CDR2 YFSETQ. V was shortened by 3 bases and J by 5 bases, with 12 bases between the two germline ends. CDR3 nucleotides: TGCGCCAGCAGCTATCTAGGGTCGGACGAGCAGTACTTC. This codes for CASSYLGSDEQYF.

V usage is TRBV27 and J usage is TRBJ1-1, with 11 positions matching TRBD1. Germline trimming cut 3 bases from V and 5 bases from J; bases unmatched to any gene: 2. This CDR3 region has 14 residues. CDR1 is MNHEY and CDR2 is SMNVEV in the germline V gene (reference sequence). CDR3 region: CASSFGTGGTEAFF. In nucleotides, the CDR3 is TGTGCCAGCAGTTTCGGGACAGGGGGGACTGAAGCTTTCTTT.